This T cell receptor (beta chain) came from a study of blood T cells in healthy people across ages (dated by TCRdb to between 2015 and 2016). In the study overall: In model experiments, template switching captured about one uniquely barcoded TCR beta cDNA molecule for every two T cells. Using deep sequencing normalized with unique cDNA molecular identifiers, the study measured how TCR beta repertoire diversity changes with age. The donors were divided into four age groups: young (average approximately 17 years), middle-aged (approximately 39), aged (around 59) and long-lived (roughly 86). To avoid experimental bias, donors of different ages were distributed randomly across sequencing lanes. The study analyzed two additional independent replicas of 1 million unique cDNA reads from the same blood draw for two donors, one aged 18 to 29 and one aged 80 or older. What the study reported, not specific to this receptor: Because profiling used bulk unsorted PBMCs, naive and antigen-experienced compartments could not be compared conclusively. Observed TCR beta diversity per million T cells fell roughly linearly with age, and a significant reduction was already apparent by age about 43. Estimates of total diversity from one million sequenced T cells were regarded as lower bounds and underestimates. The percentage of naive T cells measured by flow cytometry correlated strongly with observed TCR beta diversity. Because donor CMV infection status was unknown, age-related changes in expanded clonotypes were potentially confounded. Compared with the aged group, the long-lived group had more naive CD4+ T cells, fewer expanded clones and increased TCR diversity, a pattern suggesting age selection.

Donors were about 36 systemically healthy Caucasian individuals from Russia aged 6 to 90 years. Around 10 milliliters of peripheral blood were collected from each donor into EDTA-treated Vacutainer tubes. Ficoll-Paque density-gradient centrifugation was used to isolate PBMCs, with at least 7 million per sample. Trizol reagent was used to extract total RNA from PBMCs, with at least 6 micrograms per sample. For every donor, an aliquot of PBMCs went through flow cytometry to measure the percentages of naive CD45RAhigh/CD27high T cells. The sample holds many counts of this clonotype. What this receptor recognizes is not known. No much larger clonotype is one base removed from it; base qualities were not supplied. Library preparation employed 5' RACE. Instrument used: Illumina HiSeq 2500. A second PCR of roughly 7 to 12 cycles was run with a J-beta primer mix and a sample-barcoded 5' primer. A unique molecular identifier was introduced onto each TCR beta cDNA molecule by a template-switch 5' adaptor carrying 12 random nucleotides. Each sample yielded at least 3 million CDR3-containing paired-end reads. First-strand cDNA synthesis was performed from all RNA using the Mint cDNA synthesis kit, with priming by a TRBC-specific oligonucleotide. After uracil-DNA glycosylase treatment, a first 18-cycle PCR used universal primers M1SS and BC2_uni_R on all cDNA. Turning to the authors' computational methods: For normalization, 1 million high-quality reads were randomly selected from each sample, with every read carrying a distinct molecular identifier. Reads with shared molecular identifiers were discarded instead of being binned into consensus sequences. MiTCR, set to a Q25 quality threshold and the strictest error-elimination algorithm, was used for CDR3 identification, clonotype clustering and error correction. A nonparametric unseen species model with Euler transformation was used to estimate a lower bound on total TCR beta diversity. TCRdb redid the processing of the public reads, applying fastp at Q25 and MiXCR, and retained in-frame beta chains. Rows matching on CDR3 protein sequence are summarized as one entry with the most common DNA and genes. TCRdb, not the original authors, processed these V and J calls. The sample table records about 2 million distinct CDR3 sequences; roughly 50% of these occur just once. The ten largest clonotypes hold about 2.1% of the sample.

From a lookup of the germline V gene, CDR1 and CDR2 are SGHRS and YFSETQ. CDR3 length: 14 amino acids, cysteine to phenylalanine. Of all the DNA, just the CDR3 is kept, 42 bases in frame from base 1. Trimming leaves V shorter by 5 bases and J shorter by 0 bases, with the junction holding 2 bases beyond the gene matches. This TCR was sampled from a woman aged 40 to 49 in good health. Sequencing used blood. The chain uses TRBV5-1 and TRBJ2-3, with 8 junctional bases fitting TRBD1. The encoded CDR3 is CASRRTGSTDTQYF. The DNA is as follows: TGCGCCAGCAGACGGACAGGGAGCACAGATACGCAGTATTTT. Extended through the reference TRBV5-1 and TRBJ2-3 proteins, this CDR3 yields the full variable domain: KAGVTQTPRYLIKTRGQQVTLSCSPISGHRSVSWYQQTPGQGLQFLFEYFSETQRNKGNFPGRFSGRQFSNSRSEMNVSTLELGDSALYLCASRRTGSTDTQYFGPGTRLTVL.